This TCR beta chain originates from a study of blood T cells in healthy people across ages. General study results and limits: With age, beta diversity per million T cells declined roughly linearly, significantly by about 37.

Together with a sample-barcoded 5' primer, a J-beta primer mix was included in a second PCR lasting about 7 to 11 cycles. The template-switch adaptor, which had 12 random nucleotides, put a tag on each cDNA molecule. Using its own MiXCR run on the 5' RACE reads, TCRdb lists one record per CDR3 protein. The data hold 700,000 to 850,000 distinct CDR3 sequences, with approximately 35% observed a single time. This clonotype was detected ten times or more. The antigen remains undetermined. The CDR3 extends over 13 amino acids. The germline gives CDR1 ENHRY, CDR2 SYGVKD. The TCR sequence derives from a man aged 18-30 years in good health. Sequencing was performed on blood. This chain uses TRBV10-3 with TRBJ2-5; no clear D gene. The DNA end is a closer match to TRBJ2-7, so the J assignment may be wrong. The CDR3 sequence is CAISESRENEQYF. In DNA, the CDR3 is TGTGCCATCAGTGAGTCGAGAGAGAACGAGCAGTACTTC.